The entry below describes one TCR beta chain. Profiling relied on immunoSEQ multiplex PCR, and the TCRdb table lists in-frame clones only, not all of them. The sample lists about 1,900,000 clones; around 96% were seen once. Naive CD8 populations comprised CD45RO-negative cells positively selected for CCR7, excluding terminally differentiated effector memory CD45RA+ cells. The data stem from a study of shared clonotypes between healthy human individuals. Germline CDR1 SGHVS, CDR2 FQNEAQ. The CDR3 contains 14 residues. Trimming removed 4 bases from V and 6 bases from J, with 12 bases in between. This sequence joins TRBV7-8 and TRBJ1-4; D possibly corresponds to TRBD1 (6 bases). The sequence was collected from a man between 18 and 35 years old in good health. Sequenced material: naive CD8+ T cells sorted from blood. DNA for the CDR3: TGTGCCAGCAGCTACGGCCCAGGGGATGAAAAACTGTTTTTT. Its translation: CASSYGPGDEKLFF. Using reference TRBV7-8 and TRBJ1-4 for the parts outside the CDR3, the full variable domain is GAGVSQSPRYKVAKRGQDVALRCDPISGHVSLFWYQQALGQGPEFLTYFQNEAQLDKSGLPSDRFFAERPEGSVSTLKIQRTQQEDSAVYLCASSYGPGDEKLFFGSGTQLSVL.